This T cell receptor beta chain was recovered during a study of T-cell reconstitution after alpha-beta-depleted transplantation in children. Germline lookup yields CDR1 LNHNV and CDR2 YYDKDF (reference sequence). V gave up 0 bases and J gave up 6 bases, with 2 bases separating them. The CDR3 contains 12 residues. Unique molecular identifiers were incorporated into the prepared TCRbeta library. TCRdb fed the PCR reads into MiXCR, producing one record per CDR3 protein. This sample yields 300,000 to 400,000 distinct CDR3 sequences, of which 13% are seen a single time; roughly 4.5% belongs to the top ten. This clonotype was observed many times.

The clonotype originates from a human donor who donated a stem cell graft to a child with Fanconi anemia. The starting material was PBMCs, obtained from the stem cell graft. The chain is built from TRBV15 and TRBJ2-2; no clear D. CDR3 sequence (DNA): TGTGCCACCAGCAGAGATCCCGGGGAGCTGTTTTTT. This sequence encodes CATSRDPGELFF.